This T cell receptor beta chain was sequenced during a study of T-cell reconstitution after alpha-beta-depleted transplantation in children. With regard to this clonotype: One end of the junction varies from germline; a read error may be responsible.

Unique molecular identifiers were built into the TCRbeta library. In TCRdb, the PCR reads were re-called with MiXCR into one record per CDR3 protein. The sample carries hundreds of thousands of distinct CDR3 sequences, around 18% recorded once. Per germline, CDR1 DFQATT and CDR2 SNEGSKA (reference sequence). There are 14 residues in the CDR3. This receptor was identified in a human donor who donated a stem cell graft to a child with acute lymphoblastic leukemia. The input for sequencing was PBMCs from the stem cell graft donor, taken from the stem cell graft. V is TRBV20-1 and J is TRBJ2-4; D is possibly TRBD1 (6 bases). CDR3 in amino acids: CSARVFGDKNSQYF. The CDR3 DNA is TGCAGTGCTAGAGTTTTTGGGGACAAAAACAGTCAGTACTTC.